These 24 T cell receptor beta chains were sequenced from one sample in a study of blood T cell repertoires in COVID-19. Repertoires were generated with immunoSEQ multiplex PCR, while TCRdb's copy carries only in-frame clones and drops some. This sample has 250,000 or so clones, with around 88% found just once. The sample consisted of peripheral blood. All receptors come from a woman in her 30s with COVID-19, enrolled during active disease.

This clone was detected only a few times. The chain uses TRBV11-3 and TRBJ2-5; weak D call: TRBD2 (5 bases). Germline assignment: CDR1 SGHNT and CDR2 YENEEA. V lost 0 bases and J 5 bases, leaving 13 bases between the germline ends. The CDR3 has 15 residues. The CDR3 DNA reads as TGTGCCAGCAGCTTAGATCCAAGCCGCGGGGAGACCCAGTACTTC. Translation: CASSLDPSRGETQYF.

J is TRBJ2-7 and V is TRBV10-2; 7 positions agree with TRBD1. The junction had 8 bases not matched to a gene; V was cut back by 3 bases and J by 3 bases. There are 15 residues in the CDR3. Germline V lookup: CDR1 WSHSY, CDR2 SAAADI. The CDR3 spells CASSDGQTGSYEQYF. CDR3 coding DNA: TGCGCCAGCAGTGACGGGCAGACAGGGAGCTACGAGCAGTACTTC.

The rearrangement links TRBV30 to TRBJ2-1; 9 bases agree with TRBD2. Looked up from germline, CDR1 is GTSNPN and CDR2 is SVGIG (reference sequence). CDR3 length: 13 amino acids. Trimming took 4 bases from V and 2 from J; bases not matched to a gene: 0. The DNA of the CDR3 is TGTGCCTGGACTAGCGGGACCTACAATGAGCAGTTCTTC. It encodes CAWTSGTYNEQFF.

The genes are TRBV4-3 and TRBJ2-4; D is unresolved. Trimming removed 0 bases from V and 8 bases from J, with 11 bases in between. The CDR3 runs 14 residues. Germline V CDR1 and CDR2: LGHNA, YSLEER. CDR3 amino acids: CASSQEFVIDIQYF. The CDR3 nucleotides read TGCGCCAGCAGCCAAGAGTTCGTCATAGACATTCAGTACTTC.

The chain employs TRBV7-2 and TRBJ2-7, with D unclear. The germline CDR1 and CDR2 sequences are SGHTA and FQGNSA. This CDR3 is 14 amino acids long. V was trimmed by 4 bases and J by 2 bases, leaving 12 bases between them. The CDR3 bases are TGTGCCAGCAGCTATCTGACACATACCTACGAGCAGTACTTC. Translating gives CASSYLTHTYEQYF.

CDR3 DNA: TGTGCCAGCAGAGCGACAGAGTACGAGCAGTACTTC. Translating gives CASRATEYEQYF. This chain links TRBV12-3 or TRBV12-4 with TRBJ2-7, with a tentative D call TRBD1 (5 bases). The CDR3 runs 12 residues. V gave up 6 bases and J gave up 4 bases, with 10 bases separating them.

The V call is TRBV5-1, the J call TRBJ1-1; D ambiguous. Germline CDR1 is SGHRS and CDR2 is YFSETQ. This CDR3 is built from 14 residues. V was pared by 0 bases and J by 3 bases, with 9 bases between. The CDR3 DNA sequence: TGCGCCAGCAGCTTGGAACACAGATACACTGAAGCTTTCTTT. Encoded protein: CASSLEHRYTEAFF.

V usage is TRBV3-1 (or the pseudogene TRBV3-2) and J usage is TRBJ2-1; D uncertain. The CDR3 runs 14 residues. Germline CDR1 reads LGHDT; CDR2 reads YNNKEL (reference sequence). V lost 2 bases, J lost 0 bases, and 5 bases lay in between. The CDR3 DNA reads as TGTGCCAGCAGCCAACCTAGCTCCTACAATGAGCAGTTCTTC. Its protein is CASSQPSSYNEQFF.

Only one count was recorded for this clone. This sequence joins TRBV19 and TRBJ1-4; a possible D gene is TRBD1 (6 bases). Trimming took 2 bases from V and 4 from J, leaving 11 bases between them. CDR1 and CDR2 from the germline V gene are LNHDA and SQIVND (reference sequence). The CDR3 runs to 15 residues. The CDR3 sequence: CASSIQGSINEKLFF. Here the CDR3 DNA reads TGTGCCAGTAGTATACAGGGGTCTATTAATGAAAAACTGTTTTTT.

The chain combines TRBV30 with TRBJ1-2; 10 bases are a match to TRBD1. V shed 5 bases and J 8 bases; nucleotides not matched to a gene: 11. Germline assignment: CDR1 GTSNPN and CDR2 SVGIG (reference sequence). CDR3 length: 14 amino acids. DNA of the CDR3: TGTGCCTGGGGTTCTTTCGGACAGGGGGAAGGCTACACCTTC. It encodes CAWGSFGQGEGYTF.

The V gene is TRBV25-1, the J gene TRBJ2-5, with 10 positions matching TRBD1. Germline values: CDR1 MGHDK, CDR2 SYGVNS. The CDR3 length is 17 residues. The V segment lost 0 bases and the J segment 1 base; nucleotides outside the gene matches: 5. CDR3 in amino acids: CASSEYPGTGVQETQYF. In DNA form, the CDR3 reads TGTGCCAGCAGTGAATACCCCGGGACAGGGGTCCAAGAGACCCAGTACTTC. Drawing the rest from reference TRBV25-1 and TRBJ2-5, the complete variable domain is EADIYQTPRYLVIGTGKKITLECSQTMGHDKMYWYQQDPGMELHLIHYSYGVNSTEKGDLSSESTVSRIRTEHFPLTLESARPSHTSQYLCASSEYPGTGVQETQYFGPGTRLLVL.

This chain's CDR3 is CASSDLGIFCQETQYF. In nucleotides, the CDR3 is TGCGCCAGCAGTGATCTCGGGATCTTCTGTCAAGAGACCCAGTACTTC. The V gene is TRBV10-1, the J gene TRBJ2-5; possible D gene TRBD2, 5 bases. Looked up from germline, CDR1 is WNHNN and CDR2 is SYGVQD (reference sequence). This CDR3 region has 16 residues. V shed 3 bases and J shed 2 bases, with 16 bases lying between them.

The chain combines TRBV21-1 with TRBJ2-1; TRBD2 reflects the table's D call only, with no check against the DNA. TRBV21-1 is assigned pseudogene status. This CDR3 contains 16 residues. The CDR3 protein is CASSRAPGFTMNEQFF. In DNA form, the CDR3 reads TGTGCCAGCAGCAGAGCCCCGGGATTCACTATGAATGAGCAGTTCTTC.

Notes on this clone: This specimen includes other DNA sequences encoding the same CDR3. CDR3 in amino acids: CASSFGGEKLFF. For the CDR3, the DNA is TGTGCCAGCAGTTTTGGGGGCGAAAAACTGTTTTTT. The rearrangement joins TRBV12-3 or TRBV12-4 to TRBJ1-4; a weak D match, TRBD1 (6 bases). Trimming cost V 3 bases and J 8 bases, with 7 bases left between them. There are 12 residues in the CDR3.

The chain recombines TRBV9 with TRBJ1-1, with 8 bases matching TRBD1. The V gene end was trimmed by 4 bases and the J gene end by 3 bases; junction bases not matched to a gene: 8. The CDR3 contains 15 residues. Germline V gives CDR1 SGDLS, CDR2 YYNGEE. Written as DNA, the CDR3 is TGTGCCAGCAGCCCCGGGGACAGGTGGGACACTGAAGCTTTCTTT. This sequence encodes CASSPGDRWDTEAFF.

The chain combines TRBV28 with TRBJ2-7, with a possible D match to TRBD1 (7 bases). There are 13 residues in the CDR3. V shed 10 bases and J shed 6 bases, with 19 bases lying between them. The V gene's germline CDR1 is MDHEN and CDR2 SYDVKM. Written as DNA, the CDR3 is TGTGCCACCAGGGGGGCTAGGGGGCGCGAGCAGTACTTC. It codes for CATRGARGREQYF.

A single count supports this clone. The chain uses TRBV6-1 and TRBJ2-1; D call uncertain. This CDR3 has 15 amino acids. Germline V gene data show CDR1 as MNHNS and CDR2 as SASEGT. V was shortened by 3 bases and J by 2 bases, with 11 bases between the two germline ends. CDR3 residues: CASSDRGIPYNEQFF. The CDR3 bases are TGTGCCAGCAGTGACCGCGGAATCCCCTACAATGAGCAGTTCTTC.

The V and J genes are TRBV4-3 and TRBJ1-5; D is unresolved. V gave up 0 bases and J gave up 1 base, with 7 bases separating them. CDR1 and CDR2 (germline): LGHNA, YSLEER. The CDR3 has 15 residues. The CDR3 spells CASSQDAHSNQPQHF. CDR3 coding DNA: TGCGCCAGCAGCCAAGATGCGCACAGCAATCAGCCCCAGCATTTT.

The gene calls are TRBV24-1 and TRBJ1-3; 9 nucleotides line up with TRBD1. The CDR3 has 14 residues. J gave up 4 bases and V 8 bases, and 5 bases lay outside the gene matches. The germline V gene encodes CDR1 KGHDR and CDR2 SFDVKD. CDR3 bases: TGTGCCACCACTCCAGGGACAGGGGGAAACACCATATATTTT. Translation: CATTPGTGGNTIYF.

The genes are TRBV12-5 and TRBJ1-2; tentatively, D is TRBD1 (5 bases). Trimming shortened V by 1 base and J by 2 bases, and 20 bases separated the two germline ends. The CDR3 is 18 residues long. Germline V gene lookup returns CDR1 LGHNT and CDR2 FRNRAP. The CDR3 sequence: CASGLERSKNRKNYGYTF. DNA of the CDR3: TGTGCTAGTGGTTTGGAGCGCTCAAAGAACAGGAAAAACTATGGCTACACCTTC.

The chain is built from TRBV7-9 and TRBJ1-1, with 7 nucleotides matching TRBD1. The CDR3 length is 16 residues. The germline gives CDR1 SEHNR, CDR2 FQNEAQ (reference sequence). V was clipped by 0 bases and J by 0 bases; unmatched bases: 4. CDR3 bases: TGTGCCAGCAGCTTAGCAGGGGGCCGAATGAACACTGAAGCTTTCTTT. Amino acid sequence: CASSLAGGRMNTEAFF.

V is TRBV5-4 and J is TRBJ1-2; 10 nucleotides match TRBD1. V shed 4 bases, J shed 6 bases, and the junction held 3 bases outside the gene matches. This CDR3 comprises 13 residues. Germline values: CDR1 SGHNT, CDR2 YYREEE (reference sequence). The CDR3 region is CASSPGTGDGYTF. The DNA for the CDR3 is TGTGCCAGCAGCCCTGGGACAGGGGATGGCTACACCTTC.

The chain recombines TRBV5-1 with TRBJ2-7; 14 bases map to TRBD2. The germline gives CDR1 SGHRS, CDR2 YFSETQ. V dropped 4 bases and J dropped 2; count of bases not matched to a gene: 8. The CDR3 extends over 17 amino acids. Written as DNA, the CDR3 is TGCGCCAGCAGCGGCTCGGGACTAGCGGGGGCGCCCTACGAGCAGTACTTC. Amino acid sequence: CASSGSGLAGAPYEQYF.

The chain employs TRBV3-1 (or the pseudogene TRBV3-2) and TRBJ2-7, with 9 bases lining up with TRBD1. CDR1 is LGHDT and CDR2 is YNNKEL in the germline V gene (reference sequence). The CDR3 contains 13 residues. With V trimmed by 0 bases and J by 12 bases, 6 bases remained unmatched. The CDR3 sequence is CASSQEPTGGRYF. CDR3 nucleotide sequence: TGTGCCAGCAGCCAAGAGCCTACAGGGGGCAGGTACTTC.